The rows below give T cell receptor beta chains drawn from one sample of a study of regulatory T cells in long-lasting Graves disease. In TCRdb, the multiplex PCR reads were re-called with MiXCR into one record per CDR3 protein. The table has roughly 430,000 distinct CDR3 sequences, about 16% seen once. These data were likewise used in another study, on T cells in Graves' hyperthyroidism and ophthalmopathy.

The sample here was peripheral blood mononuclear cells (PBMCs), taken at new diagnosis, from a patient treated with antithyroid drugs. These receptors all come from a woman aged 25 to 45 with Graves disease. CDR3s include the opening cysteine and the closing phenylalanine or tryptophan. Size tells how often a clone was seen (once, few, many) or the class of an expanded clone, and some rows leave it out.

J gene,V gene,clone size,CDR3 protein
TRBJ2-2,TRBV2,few,CASSEGSGRANTGELFF
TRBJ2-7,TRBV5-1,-,CASSLAGGSYNEQYF
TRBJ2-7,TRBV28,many,CASSLNPNEQYF
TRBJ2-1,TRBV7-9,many,CASSASTTLGQFF
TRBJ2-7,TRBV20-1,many,CSAPPGTSGSNAEQYF
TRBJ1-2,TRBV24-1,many,CATSLGPDYGYTF
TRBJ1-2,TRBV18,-,CASSFPLALPPHGYTF
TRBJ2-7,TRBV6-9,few,CASSYRYGPEQYF
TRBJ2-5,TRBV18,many,CASSQDYRGETQYF
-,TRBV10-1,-,CASSPEGRDVIDGQFF
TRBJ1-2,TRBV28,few,CASSPAGGDGYTF
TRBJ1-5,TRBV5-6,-,CASSLGTGAQPQHF
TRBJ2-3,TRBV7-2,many,CASSPGTRGTDTQYF
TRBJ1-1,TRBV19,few,CASWGPDRRNTEAFF
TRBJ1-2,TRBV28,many,CASSSPQGARDYGYTF
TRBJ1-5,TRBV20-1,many,CSARKVASNQPQHF
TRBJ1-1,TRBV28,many,CASSFEPGQSEAFF
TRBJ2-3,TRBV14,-,CASSQGNIRDTQYF
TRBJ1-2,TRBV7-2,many,CASSKSLTPQGLYGYTF
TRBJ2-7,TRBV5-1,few,CASSGRLAGASYEQYF
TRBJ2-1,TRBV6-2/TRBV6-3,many,CASSYLSLAEIYNEQFF
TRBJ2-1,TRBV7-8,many,CASSLASGRAFDEQFF
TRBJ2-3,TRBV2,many,CASRGGADTQYF
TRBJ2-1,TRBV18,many,CASSRTQGGNEQFF
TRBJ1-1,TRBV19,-,CAQRGAFF